This TCR beta chain was sequenced in a study of T-cell reconstitution after alpha-beta-depleted transplantation in children. This sample's TCRbeta library carried unique molecular identifier barcodes. TCRdb passed the PCR reads through MiXCR, listing each CDR3 protein once. The data contain about 400,000 distinct CDR3 sequences, about an eighth of them singletons. The CDR3 is 15 residues long. Trimming at V came to 3 bases and at J to 6 bases, leaving 3 bases not matched to a gene. CDR1 is LNHNV and CDR2 is YYDKDF in the germline V gene (reference sequence). The sample was PBMCs, taken from the stem cell graft. The chain is built from TRBV15 and TRBJ1-4; 11 bases line up with TRBD1. The sequence came from a human donor who donated a stem cell graft to a child with Fanconi anemia. CDR3 bases: TGTGCCACCAGCAGGGGACAGGGGGTTGATGAAAAACTGTTTTTT. It yields the protein CATSRGQGVDEKLFF. Full variable domain (outside the CDR3, taken from reference TRBV15 and TRBJ1-4): DAMVIQNPRYQVTQFGKPVTLSCSQTLNHNVMYWYQQKSSQAPKLLFHYYDKDFNNEADTPDNFQSRRPNTSFCFLDIRSPGLGDTAMYLCATSRGQGVDEKLFFGSGTQLSVL.